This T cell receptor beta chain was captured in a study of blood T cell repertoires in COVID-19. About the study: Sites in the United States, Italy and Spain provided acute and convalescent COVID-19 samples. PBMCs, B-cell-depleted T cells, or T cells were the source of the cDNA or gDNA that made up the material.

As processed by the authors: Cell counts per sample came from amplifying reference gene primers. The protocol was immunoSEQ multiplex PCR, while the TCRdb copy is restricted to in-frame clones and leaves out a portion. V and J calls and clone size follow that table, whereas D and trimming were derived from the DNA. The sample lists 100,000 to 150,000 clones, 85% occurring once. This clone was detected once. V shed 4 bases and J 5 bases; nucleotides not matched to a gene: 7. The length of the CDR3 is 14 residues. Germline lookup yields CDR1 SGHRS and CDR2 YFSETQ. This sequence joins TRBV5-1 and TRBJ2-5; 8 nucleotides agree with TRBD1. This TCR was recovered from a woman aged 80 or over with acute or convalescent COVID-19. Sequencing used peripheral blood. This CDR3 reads CASSPQGVGETQYF. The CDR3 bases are TGCGCCAGCAGCCCACAGGGGGTCGGGGAGACCCAGTACTTC.